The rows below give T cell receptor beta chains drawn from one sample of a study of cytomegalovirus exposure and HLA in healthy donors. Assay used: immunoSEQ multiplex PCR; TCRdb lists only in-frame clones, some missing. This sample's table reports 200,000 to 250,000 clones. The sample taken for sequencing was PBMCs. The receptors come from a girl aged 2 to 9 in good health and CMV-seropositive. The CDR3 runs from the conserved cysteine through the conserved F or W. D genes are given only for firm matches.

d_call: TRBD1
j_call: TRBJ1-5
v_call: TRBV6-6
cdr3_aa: CASSRTGANQPQHF
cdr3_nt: TGTGCCAGCAGCCGGACAGGGGCGAATCAGCCCCAGCATTTT

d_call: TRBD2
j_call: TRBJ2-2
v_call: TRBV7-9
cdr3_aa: CASSPRREGPLSTGELFF
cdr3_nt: TGTGCCAGCAGCCCCCGGCGGGAGGGCCCTTTGAGCACCGGGGAGCTGTTTTTT

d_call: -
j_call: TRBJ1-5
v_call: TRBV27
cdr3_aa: CASSLRVSNQPQHF
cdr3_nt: TGTGCCAGCAGTTTACGGGTTAGCAATCAGCCCCAGCATTTT

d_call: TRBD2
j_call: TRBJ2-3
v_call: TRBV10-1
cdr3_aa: CASRSGRLSTDTQYF
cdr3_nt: TGCGCCAGCAGGAGCGGGAGGTTAAGCACAGATACGCAGTATTTT

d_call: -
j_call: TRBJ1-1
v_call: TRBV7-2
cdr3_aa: CASRRQEDEAFF
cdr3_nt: TGTGCCAGCAGGCGACAGGAGGATGAAGCTTTCTTT

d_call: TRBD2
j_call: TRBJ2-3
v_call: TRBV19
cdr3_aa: CASSNLEGGADTQYF
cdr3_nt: TGTGCCAGTAGTAACCTCGAGGGAGGGGCAGATACGCAGTATTTT

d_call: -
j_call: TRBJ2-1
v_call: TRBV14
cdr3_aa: CASSPGVYNEQFF
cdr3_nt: TGTGCCAGCAGCCCGGGGGTTTACAATGAGCAGTTCTTC

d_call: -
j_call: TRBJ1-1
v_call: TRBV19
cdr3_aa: CASHDRFNTEAFF
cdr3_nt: TGTGCCAGCCATGACAGATTCAACACTGAAGCTTTCTTT

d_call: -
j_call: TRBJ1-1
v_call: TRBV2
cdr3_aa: CASSDGLENTEAFF
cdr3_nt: TGTGCCAGCAGTGATGGACTGGAGAACACTGAAGCTTTCTTT

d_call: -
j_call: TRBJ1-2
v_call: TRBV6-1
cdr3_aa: CASSDRGAESGYTF
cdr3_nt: TGTGCCAGCAGTGATAGGGGCGCCGAATCCGGCTACACCTTC

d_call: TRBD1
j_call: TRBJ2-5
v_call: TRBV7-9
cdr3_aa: CASSLRQGLETQYF
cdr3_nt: TGTGCCAGCAGCCTAAGACAGGGGTTGGAGACCCAGTACTTC

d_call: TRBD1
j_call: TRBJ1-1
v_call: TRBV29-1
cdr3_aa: CSVGPGTANTEAFF
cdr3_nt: TGCAGCGTTGGCCCCGGGACAGCTAACACTGAAGCTTTCTTT

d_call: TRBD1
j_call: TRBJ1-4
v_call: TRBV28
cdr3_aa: CASSQGAEEKLFF
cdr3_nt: TGTGCCAGCAGTCAGGGGGCTGAAGAAAAACTGTTTTTT

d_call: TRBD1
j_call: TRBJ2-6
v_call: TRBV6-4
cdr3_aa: CASSAATGLSGANVLTF
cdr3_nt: TGTGCCAGCAGTGCTGCGACAGGGCTCTCTGGGGCCAACGTCCTGACTTTC

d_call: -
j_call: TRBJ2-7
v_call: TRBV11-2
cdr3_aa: CAGVKRHSYEQYF
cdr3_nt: TGTGCCGGGGTAAAGCGGCATTCCTACGAGCAGTACTTC

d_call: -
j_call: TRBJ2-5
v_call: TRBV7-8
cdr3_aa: CASSLLGSEAGSKAQETQYF
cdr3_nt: TGTGCCAGCAGCTTATTGGGGTCCGAGGCGGGAAGCAAAGCCCAAGAGACCCAGTACTTC

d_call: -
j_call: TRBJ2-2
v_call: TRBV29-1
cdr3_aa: CSVLGLLNTGELFF
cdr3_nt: TGCAGCGTCCTAGGACTCTTGAACACCGGGGAGCTGTTTTTT